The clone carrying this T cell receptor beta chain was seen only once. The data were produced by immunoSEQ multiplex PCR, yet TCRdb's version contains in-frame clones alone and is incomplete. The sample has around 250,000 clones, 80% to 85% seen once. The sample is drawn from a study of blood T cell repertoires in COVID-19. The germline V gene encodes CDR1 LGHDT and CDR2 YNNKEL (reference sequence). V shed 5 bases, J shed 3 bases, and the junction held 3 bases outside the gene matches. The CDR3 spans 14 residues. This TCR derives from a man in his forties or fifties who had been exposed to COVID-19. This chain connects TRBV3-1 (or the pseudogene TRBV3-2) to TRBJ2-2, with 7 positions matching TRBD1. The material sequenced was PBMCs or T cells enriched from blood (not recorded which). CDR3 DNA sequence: TGTGCCAGCAGCGCTCAGGGGGACACCGGGGAGCTGTTTTTT. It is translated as CASSAQGDTGELFF.